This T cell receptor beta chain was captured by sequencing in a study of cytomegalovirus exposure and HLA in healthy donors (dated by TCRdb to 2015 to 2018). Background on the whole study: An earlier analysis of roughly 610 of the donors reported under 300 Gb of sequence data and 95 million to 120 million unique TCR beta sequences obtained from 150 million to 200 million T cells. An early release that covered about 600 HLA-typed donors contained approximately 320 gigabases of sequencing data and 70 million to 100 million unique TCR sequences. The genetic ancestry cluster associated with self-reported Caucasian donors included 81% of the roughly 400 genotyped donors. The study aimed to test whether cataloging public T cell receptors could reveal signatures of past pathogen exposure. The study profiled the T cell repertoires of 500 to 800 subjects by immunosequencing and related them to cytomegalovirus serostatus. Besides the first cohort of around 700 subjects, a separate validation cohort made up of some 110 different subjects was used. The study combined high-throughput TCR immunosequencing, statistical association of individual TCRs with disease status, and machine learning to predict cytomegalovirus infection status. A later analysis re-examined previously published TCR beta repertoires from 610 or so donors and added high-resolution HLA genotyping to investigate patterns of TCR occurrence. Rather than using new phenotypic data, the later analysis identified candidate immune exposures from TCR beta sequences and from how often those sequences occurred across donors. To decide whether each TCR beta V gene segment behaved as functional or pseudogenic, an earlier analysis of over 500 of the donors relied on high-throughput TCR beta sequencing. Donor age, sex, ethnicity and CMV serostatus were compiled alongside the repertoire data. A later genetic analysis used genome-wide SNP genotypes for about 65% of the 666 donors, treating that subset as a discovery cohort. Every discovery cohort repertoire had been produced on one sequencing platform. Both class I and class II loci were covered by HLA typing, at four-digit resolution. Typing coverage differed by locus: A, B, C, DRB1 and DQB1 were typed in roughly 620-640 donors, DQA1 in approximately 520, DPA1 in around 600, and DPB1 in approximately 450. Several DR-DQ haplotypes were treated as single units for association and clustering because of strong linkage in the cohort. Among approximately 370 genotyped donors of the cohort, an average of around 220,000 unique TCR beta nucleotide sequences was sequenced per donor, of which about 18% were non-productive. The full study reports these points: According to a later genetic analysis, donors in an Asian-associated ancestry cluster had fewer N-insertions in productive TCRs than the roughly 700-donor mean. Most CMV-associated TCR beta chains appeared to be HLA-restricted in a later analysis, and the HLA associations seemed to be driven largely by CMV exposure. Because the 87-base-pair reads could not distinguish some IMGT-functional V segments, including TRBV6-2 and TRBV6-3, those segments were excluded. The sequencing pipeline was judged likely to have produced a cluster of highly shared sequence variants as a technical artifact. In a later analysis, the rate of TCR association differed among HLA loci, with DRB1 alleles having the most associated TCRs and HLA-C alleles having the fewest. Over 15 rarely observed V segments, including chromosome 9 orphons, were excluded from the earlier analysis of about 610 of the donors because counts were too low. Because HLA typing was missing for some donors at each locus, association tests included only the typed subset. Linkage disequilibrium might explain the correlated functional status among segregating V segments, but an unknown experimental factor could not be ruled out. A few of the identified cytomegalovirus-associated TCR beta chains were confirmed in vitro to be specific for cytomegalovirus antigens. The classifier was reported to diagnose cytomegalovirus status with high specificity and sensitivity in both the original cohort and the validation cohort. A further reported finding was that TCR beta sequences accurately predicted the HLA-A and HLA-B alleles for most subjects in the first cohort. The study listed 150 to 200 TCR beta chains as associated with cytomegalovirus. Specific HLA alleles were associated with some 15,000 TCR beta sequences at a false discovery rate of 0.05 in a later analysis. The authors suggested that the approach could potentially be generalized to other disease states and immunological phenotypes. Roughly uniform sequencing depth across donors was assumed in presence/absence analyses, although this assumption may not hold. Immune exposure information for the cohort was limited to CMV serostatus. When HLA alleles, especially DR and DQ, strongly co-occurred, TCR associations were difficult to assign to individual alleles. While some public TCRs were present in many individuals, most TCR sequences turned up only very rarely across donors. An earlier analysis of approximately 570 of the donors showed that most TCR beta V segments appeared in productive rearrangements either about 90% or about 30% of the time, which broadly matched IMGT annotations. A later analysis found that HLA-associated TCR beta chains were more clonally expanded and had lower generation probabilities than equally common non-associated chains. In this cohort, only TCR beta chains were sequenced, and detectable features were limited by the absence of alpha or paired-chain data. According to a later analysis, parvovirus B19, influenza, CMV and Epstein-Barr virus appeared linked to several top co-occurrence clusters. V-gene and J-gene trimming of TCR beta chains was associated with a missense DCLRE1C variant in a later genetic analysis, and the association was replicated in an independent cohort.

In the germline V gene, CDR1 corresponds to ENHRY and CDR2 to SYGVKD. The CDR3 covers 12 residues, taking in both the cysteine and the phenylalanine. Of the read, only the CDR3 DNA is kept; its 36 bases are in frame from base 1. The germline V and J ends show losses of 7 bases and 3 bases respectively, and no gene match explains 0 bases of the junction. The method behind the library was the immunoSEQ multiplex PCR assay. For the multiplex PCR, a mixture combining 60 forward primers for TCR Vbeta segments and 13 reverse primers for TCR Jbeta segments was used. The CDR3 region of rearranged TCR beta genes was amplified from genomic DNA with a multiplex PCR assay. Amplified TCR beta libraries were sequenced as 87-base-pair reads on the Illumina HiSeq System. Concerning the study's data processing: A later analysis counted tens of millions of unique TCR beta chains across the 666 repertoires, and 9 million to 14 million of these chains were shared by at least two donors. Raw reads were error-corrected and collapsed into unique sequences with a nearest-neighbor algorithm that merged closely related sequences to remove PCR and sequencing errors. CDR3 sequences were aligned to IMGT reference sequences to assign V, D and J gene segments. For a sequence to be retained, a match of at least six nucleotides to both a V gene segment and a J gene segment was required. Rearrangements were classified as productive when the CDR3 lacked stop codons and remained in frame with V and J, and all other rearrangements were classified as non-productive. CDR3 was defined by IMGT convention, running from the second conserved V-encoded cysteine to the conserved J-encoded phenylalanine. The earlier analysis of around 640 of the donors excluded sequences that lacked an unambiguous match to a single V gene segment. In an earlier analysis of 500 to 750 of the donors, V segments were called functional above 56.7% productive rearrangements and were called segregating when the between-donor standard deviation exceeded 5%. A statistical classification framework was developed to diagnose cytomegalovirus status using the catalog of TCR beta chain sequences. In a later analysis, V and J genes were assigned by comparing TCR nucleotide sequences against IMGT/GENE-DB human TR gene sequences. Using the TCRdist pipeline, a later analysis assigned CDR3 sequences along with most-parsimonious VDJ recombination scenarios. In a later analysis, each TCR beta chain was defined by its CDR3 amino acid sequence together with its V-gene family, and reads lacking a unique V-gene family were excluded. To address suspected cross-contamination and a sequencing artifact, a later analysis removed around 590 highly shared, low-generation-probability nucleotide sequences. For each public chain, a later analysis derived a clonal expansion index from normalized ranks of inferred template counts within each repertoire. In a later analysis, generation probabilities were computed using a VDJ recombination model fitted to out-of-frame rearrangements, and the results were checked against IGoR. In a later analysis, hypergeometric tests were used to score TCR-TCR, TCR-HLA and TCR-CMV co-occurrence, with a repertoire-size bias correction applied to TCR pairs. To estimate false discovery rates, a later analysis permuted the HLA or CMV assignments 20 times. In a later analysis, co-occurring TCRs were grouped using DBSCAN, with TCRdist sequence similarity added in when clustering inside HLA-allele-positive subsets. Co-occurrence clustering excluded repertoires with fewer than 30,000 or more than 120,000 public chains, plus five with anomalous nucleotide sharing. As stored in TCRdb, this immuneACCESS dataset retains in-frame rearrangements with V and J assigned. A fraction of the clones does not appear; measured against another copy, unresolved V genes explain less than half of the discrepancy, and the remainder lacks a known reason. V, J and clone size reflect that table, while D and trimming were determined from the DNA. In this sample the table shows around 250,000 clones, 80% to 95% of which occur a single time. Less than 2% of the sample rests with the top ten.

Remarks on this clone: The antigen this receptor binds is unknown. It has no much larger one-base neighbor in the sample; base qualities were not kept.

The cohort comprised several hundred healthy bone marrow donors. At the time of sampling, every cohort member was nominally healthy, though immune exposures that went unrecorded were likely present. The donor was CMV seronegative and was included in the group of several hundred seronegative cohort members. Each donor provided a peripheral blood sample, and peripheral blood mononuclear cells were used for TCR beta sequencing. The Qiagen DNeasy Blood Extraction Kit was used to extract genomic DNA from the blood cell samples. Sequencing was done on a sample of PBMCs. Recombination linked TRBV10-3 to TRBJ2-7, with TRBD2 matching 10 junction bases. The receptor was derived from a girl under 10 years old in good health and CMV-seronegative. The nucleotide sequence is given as TGTGCCATCACTAGCGGGGGCTACGAGCAGTACTTC. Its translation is CAITSGGYEQYF.